This entry is about one T cell receptor (beta chain). Assay used: immunoSEQ multiplex PCR; TCRdb lists only in-frame clones, some missing. This table has some 190,000 clones, 89% appearing once. The sample originates from a study of blood T cell repertoires in COVID-19. In the study overall: PBMCs, B-cell-depleted T cells, or T cells provided the cDNA or gDNA that made up the material.

In germline, CDR1 is WSHSY, CDR2 SAAADI. V dropped 10 bases and J dropped 2 bases, with 6 bases sitting between them. This CDR3 has 10 amino acids. The study recruited people aged roughly 18 to 100 years across around 23 US areas. The receptor comes from a woman in her thirties or forties with acute COVID-19. The V and J genes are TRBV10-2 and TRBJ2-7; weak D call: TRBD2 (5 bases). What was sequenced was PBMCs or T cells enriched from blood (not recorded which). CDR3 in amino acids: CATGTYEQYF. The DNA of the CDR3 is TGCGCCACCGGGACCTACGAGCAGTACTTC.